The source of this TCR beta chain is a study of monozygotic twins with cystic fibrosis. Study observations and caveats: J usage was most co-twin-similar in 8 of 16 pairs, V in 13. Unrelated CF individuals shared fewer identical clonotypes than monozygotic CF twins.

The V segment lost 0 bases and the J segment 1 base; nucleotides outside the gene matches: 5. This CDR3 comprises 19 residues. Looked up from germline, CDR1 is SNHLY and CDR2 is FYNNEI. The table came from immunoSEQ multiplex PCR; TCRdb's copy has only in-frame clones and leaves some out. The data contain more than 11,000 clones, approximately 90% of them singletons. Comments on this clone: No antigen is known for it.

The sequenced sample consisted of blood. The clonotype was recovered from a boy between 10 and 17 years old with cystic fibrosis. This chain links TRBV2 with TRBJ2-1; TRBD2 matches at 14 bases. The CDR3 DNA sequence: TGTGCCAGCAGTGAAGCTCATGGACTAGCGGGAGGTTCCTACAATGAGCAGTTCTTC. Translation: CASSEAHGLAGGSYNEQFF.